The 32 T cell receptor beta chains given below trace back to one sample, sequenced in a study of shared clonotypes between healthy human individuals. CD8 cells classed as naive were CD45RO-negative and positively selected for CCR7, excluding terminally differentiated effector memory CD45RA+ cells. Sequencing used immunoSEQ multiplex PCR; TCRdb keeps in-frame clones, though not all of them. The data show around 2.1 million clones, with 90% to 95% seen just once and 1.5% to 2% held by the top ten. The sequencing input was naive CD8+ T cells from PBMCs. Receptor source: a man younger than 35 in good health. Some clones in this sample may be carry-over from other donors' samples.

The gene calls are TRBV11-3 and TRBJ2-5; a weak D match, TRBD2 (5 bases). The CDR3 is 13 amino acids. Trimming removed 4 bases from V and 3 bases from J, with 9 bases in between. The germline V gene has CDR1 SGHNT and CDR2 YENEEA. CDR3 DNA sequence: TGTGCCAGCAGCTCCCGGGAAAAAGAGACCCAGTACTTC. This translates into CASSSREKETQYF.

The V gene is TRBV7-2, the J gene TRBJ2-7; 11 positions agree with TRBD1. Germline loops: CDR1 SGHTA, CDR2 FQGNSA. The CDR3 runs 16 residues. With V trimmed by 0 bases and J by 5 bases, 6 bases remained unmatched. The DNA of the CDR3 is TGTGCCAGCAGCTTAGCGGGGACAGGGGGGTACAACGAGCAGTACTTC. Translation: CASSLAGTGGYNEQYF.

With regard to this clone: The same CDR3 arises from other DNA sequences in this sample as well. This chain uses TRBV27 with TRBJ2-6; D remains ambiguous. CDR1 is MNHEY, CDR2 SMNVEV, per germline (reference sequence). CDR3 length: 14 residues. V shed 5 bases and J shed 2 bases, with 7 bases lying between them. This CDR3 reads CASSPVPGANVLTF. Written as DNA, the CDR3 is TGTGCCAGCAGTCCAGTCCCTGGGGCCAACGTCCTGACTTTC.

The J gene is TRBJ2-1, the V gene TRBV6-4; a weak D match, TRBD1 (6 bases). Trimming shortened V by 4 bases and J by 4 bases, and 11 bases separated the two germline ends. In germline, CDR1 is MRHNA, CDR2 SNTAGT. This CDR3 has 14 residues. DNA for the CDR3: TGTGCCAGCAGTGTTGGTAGGGGGTACAATGAGCAGTTCTTC. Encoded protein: CASSVGRGYNEQFF.

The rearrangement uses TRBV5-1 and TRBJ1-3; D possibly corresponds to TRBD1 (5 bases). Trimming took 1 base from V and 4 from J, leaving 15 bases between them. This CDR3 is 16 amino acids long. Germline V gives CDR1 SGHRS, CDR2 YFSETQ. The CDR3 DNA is TGCGCCAGCAGCTTGTCGACAGAGATCAGGGGAAACACCATATATTTT. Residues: CASSLSTEIRGNTIYF.

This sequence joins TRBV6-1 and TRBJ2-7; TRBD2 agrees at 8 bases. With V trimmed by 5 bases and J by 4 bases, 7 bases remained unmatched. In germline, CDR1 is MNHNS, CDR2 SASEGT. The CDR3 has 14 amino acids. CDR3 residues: CASSSGTRGYEQYF. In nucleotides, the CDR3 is TGTGCCAGCAGTTCGGGGACTAGGGGATACGAGCAGTACTTC.

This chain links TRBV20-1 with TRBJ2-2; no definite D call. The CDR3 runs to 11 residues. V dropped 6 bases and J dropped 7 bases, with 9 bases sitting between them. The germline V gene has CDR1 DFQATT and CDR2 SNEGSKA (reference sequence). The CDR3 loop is CSAPRHGELFF. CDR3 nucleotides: TGCAGTGCCCCCCGGCACGGGGAGCTGTTTTTT.

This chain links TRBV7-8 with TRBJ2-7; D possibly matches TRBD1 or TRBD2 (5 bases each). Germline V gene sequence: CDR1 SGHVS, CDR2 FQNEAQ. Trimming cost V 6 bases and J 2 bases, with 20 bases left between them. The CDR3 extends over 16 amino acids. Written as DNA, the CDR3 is TGTGCCAGCAGTCACCCGGGACCCCGAACGACCTACGAGCAGTACTTC. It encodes CASSHPGPRTTYEQYF.

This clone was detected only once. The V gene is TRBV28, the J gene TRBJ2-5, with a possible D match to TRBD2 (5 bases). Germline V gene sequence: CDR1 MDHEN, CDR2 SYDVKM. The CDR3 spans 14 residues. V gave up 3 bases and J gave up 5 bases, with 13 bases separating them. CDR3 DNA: TGTGCCAGCAGTTTGGACTCACGCGTGGAGACCCAGTACTTC. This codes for CASSLDSRVETQYF.

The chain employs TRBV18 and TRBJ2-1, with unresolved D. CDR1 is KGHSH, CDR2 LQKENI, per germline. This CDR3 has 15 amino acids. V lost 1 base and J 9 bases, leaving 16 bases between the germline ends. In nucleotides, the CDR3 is TGTGCCAGCTCACCACAGGACCTGGAGTGGAGTGAGCAGTTCTTC. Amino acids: CASSPQDLEWSEQFF.

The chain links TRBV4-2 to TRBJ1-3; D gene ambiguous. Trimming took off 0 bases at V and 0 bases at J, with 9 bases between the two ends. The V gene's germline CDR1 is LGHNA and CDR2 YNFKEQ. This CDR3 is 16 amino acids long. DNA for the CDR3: TGTGCCAGCAGCCAAGATGGCTTTGGCTCTGGAAACACCATATATTTT. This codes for CASSQDGFGSGNTIYF.

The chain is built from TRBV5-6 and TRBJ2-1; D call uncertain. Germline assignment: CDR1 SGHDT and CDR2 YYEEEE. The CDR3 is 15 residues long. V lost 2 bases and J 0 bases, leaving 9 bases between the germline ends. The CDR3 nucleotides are TGTGCCAGCAGCTTCTCGGCAGCCTCCTACAATGAGCAGTTCTTC. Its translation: CASSFSAASYNEQFF.

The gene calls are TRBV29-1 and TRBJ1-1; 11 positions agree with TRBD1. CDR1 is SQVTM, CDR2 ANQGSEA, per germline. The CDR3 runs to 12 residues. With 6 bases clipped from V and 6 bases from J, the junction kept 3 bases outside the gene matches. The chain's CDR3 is CSVGGQGAEAFF. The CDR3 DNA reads TGCAGCGTGGGGGGACAGGGGGCTGAAGCTTTCTTT.

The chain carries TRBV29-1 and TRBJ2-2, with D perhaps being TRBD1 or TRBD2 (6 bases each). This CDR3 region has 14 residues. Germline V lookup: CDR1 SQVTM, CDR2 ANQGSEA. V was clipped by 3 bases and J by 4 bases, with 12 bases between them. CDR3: CSVDGGPGTGELFF. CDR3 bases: TGCAGCGTTGATGGGGGGCCCGGCACCGGGGAGCTGTTTTTT.

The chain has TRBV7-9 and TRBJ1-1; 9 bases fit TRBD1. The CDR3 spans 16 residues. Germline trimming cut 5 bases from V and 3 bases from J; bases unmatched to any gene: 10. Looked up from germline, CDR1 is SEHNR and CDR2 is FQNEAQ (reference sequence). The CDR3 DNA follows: TGTGCCAGCAGCCTCACCGGGACAGGGTTGTACACTGAAGCTTTCTTT. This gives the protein CASSLTGTGLYTEAFF.

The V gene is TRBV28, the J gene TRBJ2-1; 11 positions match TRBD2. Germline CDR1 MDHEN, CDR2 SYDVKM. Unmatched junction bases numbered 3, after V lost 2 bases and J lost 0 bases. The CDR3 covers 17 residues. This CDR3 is CASSLLAGGASYNEQFF. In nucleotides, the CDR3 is TGTGCCAGCAGTTTACTAGCGGGAGGAGCCTCCTACAATGAGCAGTTCTTC. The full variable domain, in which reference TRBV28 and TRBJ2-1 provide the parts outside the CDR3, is DVKVTQSSRYLVKRTGEKVFLECVQDMDHENMFWYRQDPGLGLRLIYFSYDVKMKEKGDIPEGYSVSREKKERFSLILESASTNQTSMYLCASSLLAGGASYNEQFFGPGTRLTVL.

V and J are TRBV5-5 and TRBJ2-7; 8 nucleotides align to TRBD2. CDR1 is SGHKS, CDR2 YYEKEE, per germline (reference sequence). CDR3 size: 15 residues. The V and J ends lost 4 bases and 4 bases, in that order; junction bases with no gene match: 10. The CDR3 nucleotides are TGTGCCAGCAGCCCAGGACTAGCCGTTGGGTACGAGCAGTACTTC. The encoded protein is CASSPGLAVGYEQYF.

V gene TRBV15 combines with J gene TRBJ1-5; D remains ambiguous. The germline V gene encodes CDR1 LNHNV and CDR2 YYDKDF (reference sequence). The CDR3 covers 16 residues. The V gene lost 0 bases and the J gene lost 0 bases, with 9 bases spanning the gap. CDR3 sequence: CATSRDIQLSNQPQHF. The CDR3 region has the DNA TGTGCCACCAGCAGAGATATCCAACTTAGCAATCAGCCCCAGCATTTT. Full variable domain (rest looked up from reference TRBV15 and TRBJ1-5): DAMVIQNPRYQVTQFGKPVTLSCSQTLNHNVMYWYQQKSSQAPKLLFHYYDKDFNNEADTPDNFQSRRPNTSFCFLDIRSPGLGDTAMYLCATSRDIQLSNQPQHFGDGTRLSIL.

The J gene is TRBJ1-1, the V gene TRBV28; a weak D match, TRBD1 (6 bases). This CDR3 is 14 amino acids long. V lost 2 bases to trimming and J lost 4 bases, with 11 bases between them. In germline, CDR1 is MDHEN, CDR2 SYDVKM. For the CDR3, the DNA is TGTGCCAGCAGTTTAGGGGGCCTTGTCACTGAAGCTTTCTTT. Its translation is CASSLGGLVTEAFF.

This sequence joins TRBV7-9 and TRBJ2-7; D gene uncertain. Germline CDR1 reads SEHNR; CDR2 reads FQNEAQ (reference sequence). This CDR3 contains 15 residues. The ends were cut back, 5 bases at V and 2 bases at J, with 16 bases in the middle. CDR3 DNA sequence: TGTGCCAGCAGCCCGCGAGAGACCGTTACCTACGAGCAGTACTTC. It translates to CASSPRETVTYEQYF. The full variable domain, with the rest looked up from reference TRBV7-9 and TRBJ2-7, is DTGVSQNPRHKITKRGQNVTFRCDPISEHNRLYWYRQTLGQGPEFLTYFQNEAQLEKSRLLSDRFSAERPKGSFSTLEIQRTEQGDSAMYLCASSPRETVTYEQYFGPGTRLTVT.

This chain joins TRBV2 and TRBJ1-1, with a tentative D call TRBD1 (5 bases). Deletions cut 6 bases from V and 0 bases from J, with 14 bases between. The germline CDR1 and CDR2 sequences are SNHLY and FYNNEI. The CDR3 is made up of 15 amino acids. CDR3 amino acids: CASSNPGRVNTEAFF. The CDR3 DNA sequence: TGTGCCAGCAGCAACCCGGGACGGGTGAACACTGAAGCTTTCTTT.

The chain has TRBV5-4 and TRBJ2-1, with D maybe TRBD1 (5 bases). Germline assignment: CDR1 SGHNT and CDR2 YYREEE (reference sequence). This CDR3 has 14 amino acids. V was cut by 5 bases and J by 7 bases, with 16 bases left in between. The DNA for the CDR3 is TGTGCCAGCAGTAGATTGGGGCGACTGAATGAGCAGTTCTTC. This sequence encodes CASSRLGRLNEQFF.

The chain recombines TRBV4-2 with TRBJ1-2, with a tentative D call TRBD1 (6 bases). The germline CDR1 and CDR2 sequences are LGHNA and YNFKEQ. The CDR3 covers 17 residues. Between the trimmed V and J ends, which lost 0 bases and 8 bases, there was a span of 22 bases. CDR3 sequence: CASSQDRSGGPSWGYTF. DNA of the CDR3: TGTGCCAGCAGCCAAGATCGCTCTGGGGGCCCTTCTTGGGGCTACACCTTC.

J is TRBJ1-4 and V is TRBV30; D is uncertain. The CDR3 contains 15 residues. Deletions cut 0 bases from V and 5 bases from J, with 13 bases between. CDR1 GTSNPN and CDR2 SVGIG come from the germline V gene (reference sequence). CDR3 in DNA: TGTGCCTGGAGTGTACCGGGTGGGATAAATGAAAAACTGTTTTTT. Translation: CAWSVPGGINEKLFF.

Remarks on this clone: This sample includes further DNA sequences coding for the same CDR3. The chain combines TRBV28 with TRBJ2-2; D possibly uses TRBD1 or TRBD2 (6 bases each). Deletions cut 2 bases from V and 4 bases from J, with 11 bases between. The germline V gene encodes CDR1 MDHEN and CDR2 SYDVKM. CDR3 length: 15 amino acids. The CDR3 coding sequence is TGTGCCAGCAGTTTAAGGGGGGCGCCCACCGGGGAGCTGTTTTTT. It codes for CASSLRGAPTGELFF. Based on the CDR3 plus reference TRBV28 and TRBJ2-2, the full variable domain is DVKVTQSSRYLVKRTGEKVFLECVQDMDHENMFWYRQDPGLGLRLIYFSYDVKMKEKGDIPEGYSVSREKKERFSLILESASTNQTSMYLCASSLRGAPTGELFFGEGSRLTVL.

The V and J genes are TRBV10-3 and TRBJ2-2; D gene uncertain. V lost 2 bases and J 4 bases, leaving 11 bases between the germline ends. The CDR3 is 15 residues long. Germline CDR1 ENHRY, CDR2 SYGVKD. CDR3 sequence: CAISEVASGTGELFF. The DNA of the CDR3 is TGTGCCATCAGTGAGGTGGCGTCGGGCACCGGGGAGCTGTTTTTT.

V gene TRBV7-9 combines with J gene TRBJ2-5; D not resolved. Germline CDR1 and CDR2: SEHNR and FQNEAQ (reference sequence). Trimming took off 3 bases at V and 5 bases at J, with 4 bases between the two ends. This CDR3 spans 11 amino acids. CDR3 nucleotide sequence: TGTGCCAGCAGCTTTGCGGAGACCCAGTACTTC. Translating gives CASSFAETQYF.

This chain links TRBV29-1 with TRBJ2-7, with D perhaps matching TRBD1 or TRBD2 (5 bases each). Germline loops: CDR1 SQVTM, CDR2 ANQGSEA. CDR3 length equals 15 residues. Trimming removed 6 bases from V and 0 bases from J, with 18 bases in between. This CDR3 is CSVSGDLKGSYEQYF. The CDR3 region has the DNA TGCAGCGTCTCCGGGGACCTAAAGGGCTCCTACGAGCAGTACTTC.

For the CDR3, the DNA is TGTGCCAGCAGTGATTGGGTTTTTAAGACCCAGTACTTC. Translation: CASSDWVFKTQYF. This chain connects TRBV6-1 to TRBJ2-5; D gene uncertain. V shed 3 bases and J shed 6 bases, with 11 bases lying between them. The length of the CDR3 is 13 residues. CDR1 and CDR2 from the germline V gene are MNHNS and SASEGT.

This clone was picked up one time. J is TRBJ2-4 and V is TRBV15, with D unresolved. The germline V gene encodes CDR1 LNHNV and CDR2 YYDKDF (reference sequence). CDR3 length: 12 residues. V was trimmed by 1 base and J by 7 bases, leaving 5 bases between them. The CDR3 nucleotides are TGTGCCACCAGCAGAGGACCGAACATTCAGTACTTC. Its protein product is CATSRGPNIQYF.

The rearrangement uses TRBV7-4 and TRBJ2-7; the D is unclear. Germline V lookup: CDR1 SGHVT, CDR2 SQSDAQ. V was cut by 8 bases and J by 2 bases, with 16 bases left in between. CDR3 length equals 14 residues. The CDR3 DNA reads TGTGCCAGCCCCCCCGGAGCGCATACCTACGAGCAGTACTTC. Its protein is CASPPGAHTYEQYF.

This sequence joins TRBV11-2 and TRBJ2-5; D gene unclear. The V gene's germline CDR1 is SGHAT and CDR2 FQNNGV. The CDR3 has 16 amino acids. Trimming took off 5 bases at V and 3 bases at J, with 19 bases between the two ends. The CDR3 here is CASSPRVSSYKETQYF. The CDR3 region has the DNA TGTGCCAGCAGCCCCCGAGTTAGCAGCTACAAAGAGACCCAGTACTTC.